The T cell receptor beta chain described here comes from a study of beta chain features in type 1 diabetes. As for the study in general: Patients did not differ from healthy donors in age, gender or cell yield.

This clone occurred a few times. The CDR3 consists of 15 residues. Trimming pared 4 bases from V and 7 bases from J, leaving 20 bases between. Germline lookup yields CDR1 MNHEY and CDR2 SMNVEV (reference sequence). Expressed TCRB transcripts were sequenced because the isolated RNA had all been reverse transcribed beforehand. The assay was immunoSEQ multiplex PCR, and TCRdb's table has in-frame clones only and misses some. In the table there are roughly 300,000 clones, 7.5% to 9% of which are singletons. Sequenced sample: central memory CD4+ T cells from blood. The V gene is TRBV27, the J gene TRBJ2-7; the D gene could be TRBD1 or TRBD2 (5 bases each). The sequence came from a woman aged 18-29 years in good health. The CDR3 spells CASSWFGTNSEEQYF. The CDR3 coding sequence is TGTGCCAGCAGTTGGTTCGGGACCAACTCGGAGGAGCAGTACTTC.